This T cell receptor beta chain was identified in a study of T cell responses to AZD1222 COVID-19 vaccine. This clone was seen a few times. Using immunoSEQ multiplex PCR, the repertoire was profiled, and TCRdb retains in-frame clones only, with some absent. The sample has about 97,000 clones, 70% to 90% seen once. The V end was cut by 3 bases, the J end by 7 bases, with 13 bases between. Germline lookup yields CDR1 MDHEN and CDR2 SYDVKM. The CDR3 has 15 residues. The chain is built from TRBV28 and TRBJ1-6, with D unclear. The receptor was isolated from an adult in good health. This specimen consisted of peripheral blood, obtained on day 0 of AZD1222 vaccination. The CDR3 here is CASSFLENTNSPLHF. The DNA of the CDR3 is TGTGCCAGCAGTTTTCTAGAGAACACCAATTCACCCCTCCACTTT. Supplemented by reference TRBV28 and TRBJ1-6, the full variable domain reads DVKVTQSSRYLVKRTGEKVFLECVQDMDHENMFWYRQDPGLGLRLIYFSYDVKMKEKGDIPEGYSVSREKKERFSLILESASTNQTSMYLCASSFLENTNSPLHFGNGTRLTVT.